This TCR beta chain is drawn from a study of blood T cell repertoires in COVID-19. Study details: Some COVID-19 samples were acute and others convalescent; all came from the United States, Italy and Spain. Nucleic acid was either cDNA or gDNA, and it came from T cells, B-cell-depleted T cells, or PBMCs.

The CDR3 runs 14 residues. CDR1 and CDR2 (germline): SNHLY, FYNNEI. V was shortened by 6 bases and J by 1 base, with 10 bases between the two germline ends. This clone has a handful of counts. Per the original methods: Amplifying reference gene primers gave estimates of nucleated cell counts. Method: immunoSEQ multiplex PCR; TCRdb's copy keeps in-frame clones and lacks some. V and J calls and clone size come straight from that table; D and trimming were deduced from the DNA. The sample comprises roughly 67,000 clones, approximately 87% of which are singletons, and 3.5% to 5.5% rests with the top ten. The sequenced sample was peripheral blood. This receptor was identified in a man between 50 and 59 years old with active COVID-19. The chain couples TRBV2 to TRBJ1-5; D remains unclear. The CDR3 region has the DNA TGTGCCAGCAGGGCAGGCCTGAGCAATCAGCCCCAGCATTTT. Amino acids: CASRAGLSNQPQHF.